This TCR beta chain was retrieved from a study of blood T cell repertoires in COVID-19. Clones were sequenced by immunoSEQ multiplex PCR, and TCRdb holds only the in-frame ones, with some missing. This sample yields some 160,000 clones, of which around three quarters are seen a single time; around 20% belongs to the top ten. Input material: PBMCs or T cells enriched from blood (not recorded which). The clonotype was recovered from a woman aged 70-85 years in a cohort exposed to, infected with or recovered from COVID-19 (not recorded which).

The CDR3 protein is CASSQIGGPGHEQYF. Written as DNA, the CDR3 is TGCGCCAGCAGCCAGATCGGAGGGCCGGGCCACGAGCAGTACTTC. The chain is built from TRBV4-1 and TRBJ2-7, with D perhaps TRBD2 (6 bases). The CDR3 is 15 residues long. Trimming removed 3 bases from V and 5 bases from J, with 17 bases in between. From germline, CDR1 is MGHRA and CDR2 YSYEKL.